This entry describes one T cell receptor beta chain. Its specificity is unknown. The CDR3 is 13 residues long. CDR1 is LNHDA, CDR2 SQIVND, per germline (reference sequence). This entry comes from a study of monozygotic twins with inflammatory bowel disease. Each of the TCR libraries took approximately 3,200 ng of total RNA. Using TCRalpha and TCRbeta cDNA, the researchers carried out two nested PCRs that lasted around 15 and 10 cycles. Following a re-call of the 5' RACE reads, TCRdb has one entry per CDR3 protein and lacks DNA. This sample's table reports 200,000 to 250,000 distinct CDR3 sequences. Study findings and constraints: IBD patients displayed reduced TCRbeta diversity (inverse Simpson) when set against healthy co-twins. No one strong IBD-associated signal or clonotype was supported.

The genes are TRBV19 and TRBJ1-5. This receptor was obtained from a human donor with ulcerative colitis or Crohn's disease, or a healthy co-twin of an affected twin (not recorded which). Sequencing was done on a sample of blood. The CDR3 spells CASSRLGNQPQHF.